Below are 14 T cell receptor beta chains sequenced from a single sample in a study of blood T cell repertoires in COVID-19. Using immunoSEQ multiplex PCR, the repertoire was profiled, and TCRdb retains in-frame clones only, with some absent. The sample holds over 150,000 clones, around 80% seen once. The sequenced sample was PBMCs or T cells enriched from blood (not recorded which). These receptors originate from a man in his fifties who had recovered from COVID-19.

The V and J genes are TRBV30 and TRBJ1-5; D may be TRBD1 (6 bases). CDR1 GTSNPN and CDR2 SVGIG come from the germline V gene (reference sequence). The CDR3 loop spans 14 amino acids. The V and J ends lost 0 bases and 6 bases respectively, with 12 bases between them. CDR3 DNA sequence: TGTGCCTGGAGTGTAGGGGGTGCGGGTCAGCCCCAGCATTTT. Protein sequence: CAWSVGGAGQPQHF.

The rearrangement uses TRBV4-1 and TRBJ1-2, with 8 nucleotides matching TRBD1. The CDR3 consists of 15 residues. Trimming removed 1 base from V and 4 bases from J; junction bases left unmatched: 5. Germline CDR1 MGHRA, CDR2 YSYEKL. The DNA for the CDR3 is TGCGCCAGCAGCCAAGGCGTTCAGGGGGCCTATGGCTACACCTTC. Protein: CASSQGVQGAYGYTF.

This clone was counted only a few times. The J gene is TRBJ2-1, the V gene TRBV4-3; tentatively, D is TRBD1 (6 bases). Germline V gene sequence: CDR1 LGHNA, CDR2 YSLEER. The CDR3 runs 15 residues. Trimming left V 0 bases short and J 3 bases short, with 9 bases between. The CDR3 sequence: CASSQDVTGYNEQFF. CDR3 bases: TGCGCCAGCAGCCAAGATGTGACAGGCTACAATGAGCAGTTCTTC.

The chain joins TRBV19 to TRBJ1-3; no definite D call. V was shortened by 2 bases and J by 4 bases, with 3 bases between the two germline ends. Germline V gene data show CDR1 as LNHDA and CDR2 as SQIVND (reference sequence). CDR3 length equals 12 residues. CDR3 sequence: CASSIRGNTIYF. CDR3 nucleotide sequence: TGTGCCAGTAGTATACGGGGAAACACCATATATTTT.

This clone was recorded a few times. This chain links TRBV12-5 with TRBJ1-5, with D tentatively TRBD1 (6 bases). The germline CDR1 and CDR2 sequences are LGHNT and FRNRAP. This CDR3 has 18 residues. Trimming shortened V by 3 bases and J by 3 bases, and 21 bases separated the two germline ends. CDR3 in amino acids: CASGFGMDAQGPNQPQHF. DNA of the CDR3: TGTGCTAGTGGTTTCGGTATGGACGCCCAGGGGCCCAATCAGCCCCAGCATTTT. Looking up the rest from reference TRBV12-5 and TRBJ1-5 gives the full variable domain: DARVTQTPRHKVTEMGQEVTMRCQPILGHNTVFWYRQTMMQGLELLAYFRNRAPLDDSGMPKDRFSAEMPDATLATLKIQPSEPRDSAVYFCASGFGMDAQGPNQPQHFGDGTRLSIL.

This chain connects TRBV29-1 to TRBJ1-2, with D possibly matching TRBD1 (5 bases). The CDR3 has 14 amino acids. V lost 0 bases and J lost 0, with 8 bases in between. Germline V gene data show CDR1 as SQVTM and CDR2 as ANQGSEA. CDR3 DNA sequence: TGCAGCGTTGAAGATCCAGGGCCTAACTATGGCTACACCTTC. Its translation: CSVEDPGPNYGYTF.

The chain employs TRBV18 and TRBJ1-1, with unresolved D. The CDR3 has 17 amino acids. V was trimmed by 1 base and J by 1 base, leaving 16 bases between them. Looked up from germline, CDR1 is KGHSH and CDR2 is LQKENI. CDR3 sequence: CASSPLTVPLPNTEAFF. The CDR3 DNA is TGTGCCAGCTCACCACTCACGGTCCCCCTTCCGAACACTGAAGCTTTCTTT.

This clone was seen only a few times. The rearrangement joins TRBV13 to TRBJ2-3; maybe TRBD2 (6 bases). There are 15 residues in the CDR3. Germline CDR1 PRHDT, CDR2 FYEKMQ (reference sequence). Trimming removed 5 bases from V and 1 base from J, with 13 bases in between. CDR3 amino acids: CASSPGASGTDTQYF. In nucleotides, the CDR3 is TGTGCCAGCAGCCCCGGGGCTAGCGGCACAGATACGCAGTATTTT.

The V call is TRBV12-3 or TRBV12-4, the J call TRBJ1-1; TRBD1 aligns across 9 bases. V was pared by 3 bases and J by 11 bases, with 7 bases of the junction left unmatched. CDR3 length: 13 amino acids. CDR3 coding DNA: TGTGCCAGCAGTTTCCGACAGGGGGATGTTGCTTTCTTT. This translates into CASSFRQGDVAFF.

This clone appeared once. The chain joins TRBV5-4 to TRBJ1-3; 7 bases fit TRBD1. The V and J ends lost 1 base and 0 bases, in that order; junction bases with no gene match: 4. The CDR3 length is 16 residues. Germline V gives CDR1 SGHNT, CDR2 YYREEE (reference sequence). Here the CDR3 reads CASSLSQGLSGNTIYF. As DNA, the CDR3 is TGTGCCAGCAGCTTGTCACAGGGGCTCTCTGGAAACACCATATATTTT.

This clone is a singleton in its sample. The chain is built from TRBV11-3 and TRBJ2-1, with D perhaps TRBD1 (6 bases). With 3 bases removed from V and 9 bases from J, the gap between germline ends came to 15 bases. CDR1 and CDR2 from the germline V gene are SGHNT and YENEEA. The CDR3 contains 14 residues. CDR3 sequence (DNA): TGTGCCAGCAGCTTCCTACAGGGTCCGGGTGAGCAGTTCTTC. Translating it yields CASSFLQGPGEQFF.

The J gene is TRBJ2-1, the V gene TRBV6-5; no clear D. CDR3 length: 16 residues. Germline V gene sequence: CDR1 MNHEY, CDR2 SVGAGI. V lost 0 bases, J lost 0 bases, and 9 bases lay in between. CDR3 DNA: TGTGCCAGCAGTTACTCGGCAGATCCCTCCTACAATGAGCAGTTCTTC. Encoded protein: CASSYSADPSYNEQFF.

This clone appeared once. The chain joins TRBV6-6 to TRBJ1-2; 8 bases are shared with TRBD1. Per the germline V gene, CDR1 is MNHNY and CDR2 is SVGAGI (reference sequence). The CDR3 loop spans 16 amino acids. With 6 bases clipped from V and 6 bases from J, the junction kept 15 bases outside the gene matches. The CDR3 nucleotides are TGTGCCAGCAGCCGAGGACAGGGTAATCGGGTGCATGGCTACACCTTC. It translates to CASSRGQGNRVHGYTF.

The CDR3 loop is CASSGPGTGFSYEQYF. The DNA for the CDR3 is TGTGCCAGCAGCGGACCCGGGACAGGGTTCTCCTACGAGCAGTACTTC. V usage is TRBV7-9 and J usage is TRBJ2-7, with 9 positions matching TRBD1. The trim removed 5 bases at V and 0 bases at J, leaving 8 bases unmatched. Germline values: CDR1 SEHNR, CDR2 FQNEAQ (reference sequence). CDR3 length: 16 residues.